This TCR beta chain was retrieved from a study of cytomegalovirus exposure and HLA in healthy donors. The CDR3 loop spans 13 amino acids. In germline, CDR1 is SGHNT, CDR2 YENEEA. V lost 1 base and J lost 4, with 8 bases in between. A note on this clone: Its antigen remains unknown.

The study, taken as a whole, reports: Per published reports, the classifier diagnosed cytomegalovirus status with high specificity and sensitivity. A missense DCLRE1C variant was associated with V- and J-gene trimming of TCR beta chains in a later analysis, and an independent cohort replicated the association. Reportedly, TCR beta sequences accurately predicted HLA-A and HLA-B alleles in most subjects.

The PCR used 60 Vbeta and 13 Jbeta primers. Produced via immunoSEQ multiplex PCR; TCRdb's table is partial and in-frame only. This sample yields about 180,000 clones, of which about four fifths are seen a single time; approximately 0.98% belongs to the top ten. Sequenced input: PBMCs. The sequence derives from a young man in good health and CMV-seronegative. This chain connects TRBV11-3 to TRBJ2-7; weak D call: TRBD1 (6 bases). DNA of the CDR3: TGTGCCAGCAGCTTAGCACAGGGATACGAGCAGTACTTC. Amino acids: CASSLAQGYEQYF. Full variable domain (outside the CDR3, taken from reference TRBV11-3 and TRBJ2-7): EAGVVQSPRYKIIEKKQPVAFWCNPISGHNTLYWYLQNLGQGPELLIRYENEEAVDDSQLPKDRFSAERLKGVDSTLKIQPAELGDSAVYLCASSLAQGYEQYFGPGTRLTVT.